These 25 T cell receptor beta chains originate from one sample sequenced in a study of response to subunit inactivated influenza vaccine. In TCRdb, the RT-PCR reads were re-called with MiXCR into one record per CDR3 protein. The table has hundreds of thousands of distinct CDR3 sequences, approximately 11% seen once. The same data also contributed to another study, on T cells expressing NK-cell markers. From that report: Researchers built TCR beta cDNA using 5'RACE template switching with UMIs.

Sequenced here: PBMCs from blood, sampled on the day of vaccination. These receptors came from a man aged 50-59 years who received an inactivated influenza vaccine.

CDR3 nucleotide sequence: TGCGCCAGCAGCCGCGATGGACAGCCCACAGATACGCAGTATTTT. As protein: CASSRDGQPTDTQYF. This chain connects TRBV5-1 to TRBJ2-3; D is possibly TRBD1 (6 bases). Trimming took 4 bases from V and 2 from J, leaving 14 bases between them. CDR3 size: 15 residues. Germline CDR1 reads SGHRS; CDR2 reads YFSETQ.

The chain employs TRBV3-1 and TRBJ2-5; 14 bases map to TRBD2. The CDR3 has 17 amino acids. With 6 bases clipped from V and 3 bases from J, the junction kept 9 bases outside the gene matches. CDR1 and CDR2 (germline): LGHDT, YNNKEL (reference sequence). The CDR3 DNA reads TGTGCCAGCAGTTCCCGACTAGCGGGGGGGCCGAAAGAGACCCAGTACTTC. Its protein product is CASSSRLAGGPKETQYF.

This clonotype appeared many times. The chain has TRBV5-6 and TRBJ1-5; the match to TRBD1 covers 7 bases. With V trimmed by 3 bases and J by 3 bases, 9 bases remained unmatched. Germline CDR1 is SGHDT and CDR2 is YYEEEE. The CDR3 spans 16 residues. The chain's CDR3 is CASSSWTGGLNQPQHF. The DNA for the CDR3 is TGTGCCAGCAGCTCGTGGACAGGCGGACTCAATCAGCCCCAGCATTTT.

This clonotype was seen at least ten times. V and J are TRBV6-2 or TRBV6-3 and TRBJ1-1; D might be TRBD1 (6 bases). Germline assignment: CDR1 MNHEY and CDR2 SVGEGT. The ends were cut back, 6 bases at V and 1 base at J, with 9 bases in the middle. This CDR3 comprises 13 residues. CDR3 bases: TGTGCCAGCAGCAGGGGCGGGAACACTGAAGCTTTCTTT. It is translated as CASSRGGNTEAFF.

This clonotype appeared many times. The chain has TRBV12-3 or TRBV12-4 and TRBJ2-5, with D possibly matching TRBD1 (5 bases). V was pared by 1 base and J by 4 bases, with 16 bases between. CDR3 length: 16 residues. CDR3 nucleotides: TGTGCCAGCAGTTTAGTTGGCCTAGACAGAGGAGAGACCCAGTACTTC. Its protein product is CASSLVGLDRGETQYF.

The V and J genes are TRBV12-3 or TRBV12-4 and TRBJ2-5; D is perhaps TRBD2 (5 bases). The CDR3 has 16 amino acids. Trimming pared 6 bases from V and 1 base from J, leaving 18 bases between. The DNA for the CDR3 is TGTGCCAGCAGACCCCAACTAGGCGGCCGCCAAGAGACCCAGTACTTC. Its protein product is CASRPQLGGRQETQYF.

The genes are TRBV25-1 and TRBJ2-5; 9 bases align to TRBD1. Unmatched junction bases numbered 9, after V lost 1 base and J lost 9 bases. Germline lookup yields CDR1 MGHDK and CDR2 SYGVNS. This CDR3 comprises 15 residues. CDR3 DNA: TGTGCCAGCAGTGAATGGGACAGGGCTCGGGCGGCCCAGTACTTC. This sequence encodes CASSEWDRARAAQYF. Full variable domain (outside the CDR3, taken from reference TRBV25-1 and TRBJ2-5): EADIYQTPRYLVIGTGKKITLECSQTMGHDKMYWYQQDPGMELHLIHYSYGVNSTEKGDLSSESTVSRIRTEHFPLTLESARPSHTSQYLCASSEWDRARAAQYFGPGTRLLVL.

This clonotype was seen repeatedly, ten times or more. The chain joins TRBV5-6 to TRBJ2-7; a weak D match, TRBD1 (6 bases). The CDR3 length is 15 residues. Between the trimmed V and J ends, which lost 6 bases and 2 bases, there was a span of 18 bases. Germline CDR1 is SGHDT and CDR2 is YYEEEE. The CDR3 sequence is CASTNRDGATYEQYF. DNA of the CDR3: TGTGCCAGCACCAACAGGGACGGAGCGACCTACGAGCAGTACTTC.

There are a few counts of this clonotype. The chain uses TRBV4-1 and TRBJ2-4; unclear D gene. Germline CDR1 is MGHRA and CDR2 is YSYEKL. V lost 0 bases and J 8 bases, leaving 14 bases between the germline ends. The CDR3 is 15 residues long. The CDR3 reads CASSQDPQLKDIQYF. The CDR3 DNA reads as TGCGCCAGCAGCCAAGATCCCCAGCTTAAGGACATTCAGTACTTC.

This clonotype was observed a few times. The chain combines TRBV7-2 with TRBJ2-3, with TRBD1 matching 12 bases. The CDR3 length is 16 residues. The germline V gene has CDR1 SGHTA and CDR2 FQGNSA. The V gene end was trimmed by 5 bases and the J gene end by 4 bases; junction bases not matched to a gene: 7. CDR3 amino acids: CASSAARDRGPDTQYF. CDR3 in DNA: TGTGCCAGCAGCGCAGCACGGGACAGGGGGCCAGATACGCAGTATTTT.

The rearrangement links TRBV12-3 or TRBV12-4 to TRBJ1-2; D unclear. The CDR3 is 15 residues long. Between the trimmed V and J ends, which lost 6 bases and 4 bases, there was a span of 18 bases. Here the CDR3 reads CASRSNLERLYGYTF. As DNA, the CDR3 is TGTGCCAGCAGATCCAATTTAGAAAGGCTCTATGGCTACACCTTC.

The chain is built from TRBV7-2 and TRBJ2-7; D is possibly TRBD1 (6 bases). Germline-derived CDR1 and CDR2 are SGHTA and FQGNSA. The CDR3 totals 15 residues. The V and J ends lost 5 bases and 1 base respectively, with 15 bases between them. As DNA, the CDR3 is TGTGCCAGCAGCATACAGGGTATCCAATCCTACGAGCAGTACTTC. Protein sequence: CASSIQGIQSYEQYF.

In its sample, this clonotype was seen many times. The chain combines TRBV28 with TRBJ2-7; D is undetermined. CDR3 length: 12 residues. CDR1 and CDR2 from the germline V gene are MDHEN and SYDVKM. Trimming stripped 6 bases from V and 2 bases from J, with 8 bases between. This chain's CDR3 is CASSLPAYEQYF. In nucleotides, the CDR3 is TGTGCCAGCAGCTTACCTGCCTACGAGCAGTACTTC.

The gene calls are TRBV4-3 and TRBJ2-1; 10 nucleotides line up with TRBD2. With V trimmed by 1 base and J by 6 bases, 6 bases remained unmatched. Germline assignment: CDR1 LGHNA and CDR2 YSLEER. This CDR3 has 16 residues. In DNA, the CDR3 is TGCGCCAGCAGCCAAGCTCTAGCGGGGGCTTCCAATGAGCAGTTCTTC. Amino acids: CASSQALAGASNEQFF.

The chain employs TRBV7-2 and TRBJ2-7, with TRBD2 identical over 10 bases. Germline values: CDR1 SGHTA, CDR2 FQGNSA. The junction had 9 bases not matched to a gene; V was cut back by 4 bases and J by 6 bases. The length of the CDR3 is 15 residues. CDR3 sequence (DNA): TGTGCCAGCAGCTCCAGCAGCGGGAGGGCCCTCGAGCAGTACTTC. Amino acid sequence: CASSSSSGRALEQYF.

The chain carries TRBV29-1 and TRBJ1-2; 8 positions agree with TRBD1. The CDR3 covers 13 residues. V was pared by 5 bases and J by 4 bases, with 6 bases of the junction left unmatched. Germline loops: CDR1 SQVTM, CDR2 ANQGSEA. The CDR3 loop is CSVRQGRLYGYTF. The CDR3 nucleotides read TGCAGCGTTCGACAGGGGCGCCTCTATGGCTACACCTTC.

This clonotype was detected only a few times. CDR3 protein: CASRSGGAADATEAFF. CDR3 bases: TGTGCCAGCAGATCCGGCGGGGCAGCGGACGCCACTGAAGCTTTCTTT. The chain employs TRBV7-8 and TRBJ1-1; D is possibly TRBD1 (5 bases). The CDR3 totals 16 residues. With 6 bases removed from V and 4 bases from J, the gap between germline ends came to 21 bases. Germline V gives CDR1 SGHVS, CDR2 FQNEAQ.

This clonotype has a handful of counts. V usage is TRBV7-9 and J usage is TRBJ2-7; 10 bases are a match to TRBD1. The germline V gene has CDR1 SEHNR and CDR2 FQNEAQ (reference sequence). This CDR3 comprises 14 residues. V gave up 4 bases and J gave up 6 bases; unmatched junction bases: 6. DNA for the CDR3: TGTGCCAGCAGCTCCCGGGACAGGGGACGCGAGCAGTACTTC. Protein: CASSSRDRGREQYF.

This clonotype was found many times. V and J are TRBV18 and TRBJ2-5, with TRBD1 identical over 7 bases. V dropped 2 bases and J dropped 1; count of bases not matched to a gene: 4. This CDR3 is 15 amino acids long. The V gene's germline CDR1 is KGHSH and CDR2 LQKENI. CDR3 in DNA: TGTGCCAGCTCACCAGACGGGACAGTCCAAGAGACCCAGTACTTC. It codes for CASSPDGTVQETQYF.

This clonotype has only a few counts. This chain joins TRBV12-3 or TRBV12-4 and TRBJ1-3; no clear D. The germline V and J ends were trimmed by 4 bases and 3 bases, with 13 bases remaining between them. The CDR3 is 15 amino acids. This CDR3 is CASSSPGGGGNTIYF. The CDR3 DNA follows: TGTGCCAGCAGTTCACCGGGAGGTGGTGGAAACACCATATATTTT.

This clonotype has at least ten counts. The V and J genes are TRBV11-1 and TRBJ2-7; no clear D. V was shortened by 4 bases and J by 3 bases, with 31 bases between the two germline ends. Per germline, CDR1 SGHAT and CDR2 FQDESV (reference sequence). The CDR3 has 20 amino acids. DNA of the CDR3: TGTGCCAGCAGCTCGATATTTGAGGCCCGGCAGGACCGTAAACTCTACGAGCAGTACTTC. The encoded protein is CASSSIFEARQDRKLYEQYF.

V gene TRBV18 combines with J gene TRBJ2-1; no clear D. This CDR3 has 16 amino acids. Trimming left V 5 bases short and J 4 bases short, with 18 bases between. Germline loops: CDR1 KGHSH, CDR2 LQKENI. CDR3 residues: CASSTTVGRSYNEQFF. DNA for the CDR3: TGTGCCAGCTCAACCACCGTAGGGCGATCATACAATGAGCAGTTCTTC.

V is TRBV5-6 and J is TRBJ2-3; D is uncertain. Germline V gene sequence: CDR1 SGHDT, CDR2 YYEEEE. The CDR3 is 14 amino acids. Trimming stripped 4 bases from V and 2 bases from J, with 11 bases between. This CDR3 reads CASSTRRPTDTQYF. DNA of the CDR3: TGTGCCAGCAGCACCCGTCGCCCCACAGATACGCAGTATTTT.

This clonotype was observed many times. As DNA, the CDR3 is TGCAGCGTGGACTGGACAGGGAACACTGAAGCTTTCTTT. This sequence encodes CSVDWTGNTEAFF. The gene calls are TRBV29-1 and TRBJ1-1; TRBD1 aligns across 7 bases. The germline V gene encodes CDR1 SQVTM and CDR2 ANQGSEA. V lost 6 bases to trimming and J lost 1 base; unmatched junction nucleotides: 5. There are 13 residues in the CDR3.

V gene TRBV9 combines with J gene TRBJ2-3; no clear D gene. Germline CDR1 and CDR2: SGDLS and YYNGEE. Trimming removed 0 bases from V and 2 bases from J, with 10 bases in between. This CDR3 is 15 amino acids long. The CDR3 bases are TGTGCCAGCAGCGTAGGAAGGAGTTCCACAGATACGCAGTATTTT. Translation gives CASSVGRSSTDTQYF.